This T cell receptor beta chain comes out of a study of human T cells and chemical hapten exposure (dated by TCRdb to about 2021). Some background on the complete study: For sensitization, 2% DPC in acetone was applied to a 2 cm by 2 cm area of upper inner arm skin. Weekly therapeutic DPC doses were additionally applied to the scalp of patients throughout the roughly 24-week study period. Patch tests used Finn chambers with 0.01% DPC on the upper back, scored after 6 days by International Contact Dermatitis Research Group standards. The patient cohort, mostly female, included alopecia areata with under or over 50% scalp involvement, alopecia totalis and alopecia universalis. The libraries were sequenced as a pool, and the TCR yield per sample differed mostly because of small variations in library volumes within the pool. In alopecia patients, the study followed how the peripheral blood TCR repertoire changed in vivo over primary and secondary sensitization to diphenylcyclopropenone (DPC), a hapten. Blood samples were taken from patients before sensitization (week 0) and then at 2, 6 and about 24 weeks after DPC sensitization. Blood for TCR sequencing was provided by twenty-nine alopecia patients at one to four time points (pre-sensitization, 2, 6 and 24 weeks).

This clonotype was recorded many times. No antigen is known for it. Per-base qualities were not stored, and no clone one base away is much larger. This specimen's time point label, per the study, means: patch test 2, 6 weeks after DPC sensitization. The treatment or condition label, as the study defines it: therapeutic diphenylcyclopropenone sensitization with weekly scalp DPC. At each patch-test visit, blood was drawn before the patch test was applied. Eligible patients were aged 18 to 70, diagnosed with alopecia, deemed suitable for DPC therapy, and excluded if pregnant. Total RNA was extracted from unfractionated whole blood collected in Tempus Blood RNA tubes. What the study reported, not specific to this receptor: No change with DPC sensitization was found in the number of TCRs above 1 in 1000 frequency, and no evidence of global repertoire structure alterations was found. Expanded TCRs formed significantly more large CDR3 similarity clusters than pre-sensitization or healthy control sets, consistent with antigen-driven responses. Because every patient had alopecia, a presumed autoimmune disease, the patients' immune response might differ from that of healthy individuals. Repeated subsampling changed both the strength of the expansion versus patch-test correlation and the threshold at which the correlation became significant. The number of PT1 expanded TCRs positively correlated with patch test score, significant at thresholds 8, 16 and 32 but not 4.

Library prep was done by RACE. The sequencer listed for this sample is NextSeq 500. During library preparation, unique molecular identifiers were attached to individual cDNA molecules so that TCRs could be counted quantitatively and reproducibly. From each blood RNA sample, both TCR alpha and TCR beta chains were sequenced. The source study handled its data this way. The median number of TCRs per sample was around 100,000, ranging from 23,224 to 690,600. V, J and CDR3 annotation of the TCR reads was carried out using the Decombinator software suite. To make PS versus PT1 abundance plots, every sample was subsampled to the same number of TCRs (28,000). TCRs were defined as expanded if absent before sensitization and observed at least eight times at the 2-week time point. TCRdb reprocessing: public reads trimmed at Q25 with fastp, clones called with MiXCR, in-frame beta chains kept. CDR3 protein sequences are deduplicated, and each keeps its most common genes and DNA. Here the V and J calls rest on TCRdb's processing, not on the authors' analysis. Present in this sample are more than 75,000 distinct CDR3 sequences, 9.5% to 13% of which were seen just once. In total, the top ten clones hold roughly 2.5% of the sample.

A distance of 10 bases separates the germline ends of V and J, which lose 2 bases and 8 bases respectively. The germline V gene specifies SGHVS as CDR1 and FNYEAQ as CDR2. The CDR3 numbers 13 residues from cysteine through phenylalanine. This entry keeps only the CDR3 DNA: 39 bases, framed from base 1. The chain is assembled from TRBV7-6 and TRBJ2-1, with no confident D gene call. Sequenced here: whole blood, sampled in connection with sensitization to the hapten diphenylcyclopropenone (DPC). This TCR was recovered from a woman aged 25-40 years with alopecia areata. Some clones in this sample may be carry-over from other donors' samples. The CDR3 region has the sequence CASSLNRGDEQFF. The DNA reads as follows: TGTGCCAGCAGCTTAAATCGCGGCGATGAGCAGTTCTTC.